This T cell receptor (beta chain) was profiled in a study of Ad26.COV2.S vaccination and SARS-CoV-2 variants. Trimming took 2 bases from V and 1 from J, leaving 6 bases between them. This CDR3 comprises 14 residues. Per the germline V gene, CDR1 is SGHVS and CDR2 is FQNEAQ. Treatment in this sample: some 19 received Ad26.COV2.S at low or high dose, single or two shots; several received placebo; per-sample allocation not given. Following the first vaccine or placebo injection, samples were taken on day 63. Boston provided a donor who was an adult aged 18-55 years. The study used a vaccine consisting of an Ad26 vector that expressed Wuhan-strain SARS-CoV-2 spike. This clone was seen a single time. TCRdb's table, derived via immunoSEQ multiplex PCR, lists solely in-frame clones and lacks some. The table lists about 500,000 clones, 70% to 90% of them singletons.

This receptor was identified in a person between 18 and 60 years old who received the Ad26.COV2.S COVID-19 vaccine or a placebo. The chain joins TRBV7-8 to TRBJ1-3; no clear D gene. Sequencing was performed on peripheral blood, taken in a trial of Ad26.COV2.S vaccine versus placebo. The CDR3 sequence: CASSLMGSGNTIYF. The CDR3 coding sequence is TGTGCCAGCAGCTTAATGGGATCTGGAAACACCATATATTTT. Using reference TRBV7-8 and TRBJ1-3 for the parts outside the CDR3, the full variable domain is GAGVSQSPRYKVAKRGQDVALRCDPISGHVSLFWYQQALGQGPEFLTYFQNEAQLDKSGLPSDRFFAERPEGSVSTLKIQRTQQEDSAVYLCASSLMGSGNTIYFGEGSWLTVV.